Sequencing of this T cell receptor beta chain was carried out in a study of high-grade serous ovarian cancer treatment subgroups. At the level of the study: Samples averaged roughly 15,000 reads and around 7,600 unique TCR beta rearrangements. Overall study results and limits: Tumors within one patient showed repertoire similarity of roughly 0.1 to 0.85. Clonal relatedness tracked neoantigen level, and by trend copy number and mutation load.

Tumor tissue was taken before any definitive surgery or chemotherapy was given. Comments on this clone: Its antigen is unidentified.

Sequencing used immunoSEQ multiplex PCR; TCRdb keeps in-frame clones, though not all of them. Among roughly 2,400 clones listed, roughly four fifths were seen once. The germline gives CDR1 LNHDA, CDR2 SQIVND (reference sequence). The CDR3 has 16 amino acids. The ends were cut back, 5 bases at V and 7 bases at J, with 18 bases in the middle. The chain combines TRBV19 with TRBJ1-6; D might be TRBD1 (5 bases). The receptor's source is a human donor with high-grade serous ovarian cancer. The sample taken for sequencing was tumor tissue. The CDR3 region has the DNA TGTGCCAGTAGTCCCCGGGGCCTCCGCGAGAATTCACCCCTCCACTTT. Translated, it gives CASSPRGLRENSPLHF.